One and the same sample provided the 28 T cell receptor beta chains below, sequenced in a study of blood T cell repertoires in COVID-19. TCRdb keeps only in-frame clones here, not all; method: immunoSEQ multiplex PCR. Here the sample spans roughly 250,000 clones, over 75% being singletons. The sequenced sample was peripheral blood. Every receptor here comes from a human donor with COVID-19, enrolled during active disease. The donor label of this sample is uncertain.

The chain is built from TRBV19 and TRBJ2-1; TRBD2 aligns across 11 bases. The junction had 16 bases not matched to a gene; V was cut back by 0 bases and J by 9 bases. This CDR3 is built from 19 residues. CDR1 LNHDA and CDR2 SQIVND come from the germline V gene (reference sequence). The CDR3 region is CASSIDPPGPSGRFSEQFF. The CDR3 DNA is TGTGCCAGTAGTATAGATCCCCCTGGTCCTAGCGGGAGGTTCTCTGAGCAGTTCTTC. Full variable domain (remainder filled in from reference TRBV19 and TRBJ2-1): DGGITQSPKYLFRKEGQNVTLSCEQNLNHDAMYWYRQDPGQGLRLIYYSQIVNDFQKGDIAEGYSVSREKKESFPLTVTSAQKNPTAFYLCASSIDPPGPSGRFSEQFFGPGTRLTVL.

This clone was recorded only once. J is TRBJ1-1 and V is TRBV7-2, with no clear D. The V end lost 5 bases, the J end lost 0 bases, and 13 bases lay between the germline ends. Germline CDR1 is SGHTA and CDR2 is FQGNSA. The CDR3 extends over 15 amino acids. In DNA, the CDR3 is TGTGCCAGCAGCCCTGTGACAAACCTGAACACTGAAGCTTTCTTT. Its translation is CASSPVTNLNTEAFF.

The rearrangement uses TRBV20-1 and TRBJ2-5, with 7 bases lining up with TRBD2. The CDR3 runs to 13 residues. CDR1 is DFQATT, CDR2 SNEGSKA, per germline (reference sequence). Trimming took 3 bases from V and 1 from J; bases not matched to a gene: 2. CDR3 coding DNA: TGCAGTGCTAGTTGGGGGGGCCAAGAGACCCAGTACTTC. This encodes CSASWGGQETQYF.

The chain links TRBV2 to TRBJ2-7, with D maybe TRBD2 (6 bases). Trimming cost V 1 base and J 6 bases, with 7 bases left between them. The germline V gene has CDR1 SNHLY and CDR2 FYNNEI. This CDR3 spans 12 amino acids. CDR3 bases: TGTGCCAGCAGTGAAGTGGGAGGCGAGCAGTACTTC. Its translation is CASSEVGGEQYF.

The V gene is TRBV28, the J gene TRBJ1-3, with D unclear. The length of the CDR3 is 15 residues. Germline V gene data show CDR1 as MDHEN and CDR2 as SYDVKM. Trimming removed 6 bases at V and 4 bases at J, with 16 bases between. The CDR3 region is CASRPEQYLGNTIYF. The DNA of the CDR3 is TGTGCCAGCAGGCCTGAACAGTACCTGGGAAACACCATATATTTT.

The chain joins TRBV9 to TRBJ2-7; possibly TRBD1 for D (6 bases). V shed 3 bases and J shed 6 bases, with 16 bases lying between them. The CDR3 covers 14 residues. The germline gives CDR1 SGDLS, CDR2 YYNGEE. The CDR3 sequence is CASSEDTEGGEQYF. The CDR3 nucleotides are TGTGCCAGCAGCGAAGACACAGAAGGGGGCGAGCAGTACTTC.

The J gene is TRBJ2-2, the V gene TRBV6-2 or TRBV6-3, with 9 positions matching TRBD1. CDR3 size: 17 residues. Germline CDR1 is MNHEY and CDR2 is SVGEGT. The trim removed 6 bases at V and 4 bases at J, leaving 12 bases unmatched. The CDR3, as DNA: TGTGCCAGCAGCCCCCTCAGAGGACAGGGGAGCACCGGGGAGCTGTTTTTT. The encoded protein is CASSPLRGQGSTGELFF.

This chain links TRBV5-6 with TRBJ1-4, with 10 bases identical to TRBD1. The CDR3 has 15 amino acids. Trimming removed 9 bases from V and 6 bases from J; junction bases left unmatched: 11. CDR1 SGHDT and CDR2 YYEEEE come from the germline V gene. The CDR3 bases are TGTGCCACCTTCACCCTCGGGACAGGGGATGAAAAACTGTTTTTT. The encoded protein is CATFTLGTGDEKLFF.

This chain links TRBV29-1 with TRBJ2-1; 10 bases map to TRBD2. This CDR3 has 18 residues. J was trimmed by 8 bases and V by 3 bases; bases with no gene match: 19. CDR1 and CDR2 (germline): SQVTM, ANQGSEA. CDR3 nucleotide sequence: TGCAGCGTTGAGATCACACCGCGGGCTAGCGGGAGTTCGTATGAGCAGTTCTTC. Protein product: CSVEITPRASGSSYEQFF.

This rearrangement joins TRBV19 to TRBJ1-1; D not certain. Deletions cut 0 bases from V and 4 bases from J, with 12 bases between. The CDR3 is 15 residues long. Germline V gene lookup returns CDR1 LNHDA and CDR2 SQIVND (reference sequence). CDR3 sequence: CASSIEKRAGTEAFF. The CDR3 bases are TGTGCCAGTAGTATAGAAAAGAGGGCTGGCACTGAAGCTTTCTTT.

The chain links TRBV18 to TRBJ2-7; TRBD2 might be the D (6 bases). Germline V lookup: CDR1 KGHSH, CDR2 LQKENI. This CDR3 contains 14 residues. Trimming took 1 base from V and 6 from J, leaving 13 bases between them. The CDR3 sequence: CASSPLAELGEQYF. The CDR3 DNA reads TGTGCCAGCTCACCACTAGCGGAGTTGGGCGAGCAGTACTTC.

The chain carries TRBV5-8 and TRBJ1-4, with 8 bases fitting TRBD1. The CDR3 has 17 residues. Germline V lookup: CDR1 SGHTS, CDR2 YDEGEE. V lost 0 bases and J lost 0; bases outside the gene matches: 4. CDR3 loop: CASSLGQGAATNEKLFF. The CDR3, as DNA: TGTGCCAGCAGCTTGGGGCAGGGGGCCGCAACTAATGAAAAACTGTTTTTT. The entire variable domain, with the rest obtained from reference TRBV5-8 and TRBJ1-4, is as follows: EAGVTQSPTHLIKTRGQQATLRCSPISGHTSVYWYQQALGLGLQFLLWYDEGEERNRGNFPPRFSGRQFPNYSSELNVNALELEDSALYLCASSLGQGAATNEKLFFGSGTQLSVL.

The CDR3 nucleotides read TGTGCCACCAGCAGAGATCAGGGGAACTCACCCCTCCACTTT. As protein: CATSRDQGNSPLHF. The chain links TRBV15 to TRBJ1-6; D is possibly TRBD1 (6 bases). This CDR3 is built from 14 residues. Germline CDR1 LNHNV, CDR2 YYDKDF (reference sequence). Trimming pared 0 bases from V and 10 bases from J, leaving 10 bases between.

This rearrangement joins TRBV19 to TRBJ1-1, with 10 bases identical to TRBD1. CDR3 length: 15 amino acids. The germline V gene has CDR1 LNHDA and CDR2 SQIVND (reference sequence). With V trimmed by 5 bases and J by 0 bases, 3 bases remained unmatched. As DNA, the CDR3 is TGTGCCAGTAGTCGGACAGGGGGAATGAACACTGAAGCTTTCTTT. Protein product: CASSRTGGMNTEAFF.

The CDR3 loop reads CASSLRLAGEETQYF. Written as DNA, the CDR3 is TGTGCCAGCAGCCTCCGACTAGCGGGCGAGGAGACCCAGTACTTC. This chain uses TRBV7-2 with TRBJ2-5; the match to TRBD2 covers 10 bases. V lost 5 bases, J lost 5 bases, and 8 bases stayed unmatched. Germline V lookup: CDR1 SGHTA, CDR2 FQGNSA. The CDR3 totals 15 residues. Full variable domain (missing parts from reference TRBV7-2 and TRBJ2-5): GAGVSQSPSNKVTEKGKDVELRCDPISGHTALYWYRQSLGQGLEFLIYFQGNSAPDKSGLPSDRFSAERTGGSVSTLTIQRTQQEDSAVYLCASSLRLAGEETQYFGPGTRLLVL.

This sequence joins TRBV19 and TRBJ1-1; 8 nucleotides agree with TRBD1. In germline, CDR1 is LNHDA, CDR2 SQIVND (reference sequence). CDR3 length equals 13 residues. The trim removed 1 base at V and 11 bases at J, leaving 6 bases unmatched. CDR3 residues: CASSIAVRDRAFF. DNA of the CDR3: TGTGCCAGTAGTATAGCGGTGCGGGACAGGGCTTTCTTT.

The DNA for the CDR3 is TGTGCCAGCAGGAAACAGGGACCTAATGAAAAACTGTTTTTT. This codes for CASRKQGPNEKLFF. This chain joins TRBV28 and TRBJ1-4, with a weak D call TRBD1 (6 bases). Germline-derived CDR1 and CDR2 are MDHEN and SYDVKM. V dropped 6 bases and J dropped 3 bases, with 11 bases sitting between them. The CDR3 length is 14 residues.

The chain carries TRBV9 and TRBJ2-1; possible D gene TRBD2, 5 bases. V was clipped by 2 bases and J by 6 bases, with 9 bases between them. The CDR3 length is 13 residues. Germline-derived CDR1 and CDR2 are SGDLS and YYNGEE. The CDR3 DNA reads TGTGCCAGCAGCGTCGCGGGTAGCAATGAGCAGTTCTTC. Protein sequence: CASSVAGSNEQFF. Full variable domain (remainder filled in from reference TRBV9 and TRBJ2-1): DSGVTQTPKHLITATGQRVTLRCSPRSGDLSVYWYQQSLDQGLQFLIQYYNGEERAKGNILERFSAQQFPDLHSELNLSSLELGDSALYFCASSVAGSNEQFFGPGTRLTVL.

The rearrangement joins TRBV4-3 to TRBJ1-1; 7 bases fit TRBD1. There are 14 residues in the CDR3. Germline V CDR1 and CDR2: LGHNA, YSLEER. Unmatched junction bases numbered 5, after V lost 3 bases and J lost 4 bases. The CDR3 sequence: CASSQTGRGTEAFF. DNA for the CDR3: TGCGCCAGCAGCCAGACAGGGCGCGGCACTGAAGCTTTCTTT.

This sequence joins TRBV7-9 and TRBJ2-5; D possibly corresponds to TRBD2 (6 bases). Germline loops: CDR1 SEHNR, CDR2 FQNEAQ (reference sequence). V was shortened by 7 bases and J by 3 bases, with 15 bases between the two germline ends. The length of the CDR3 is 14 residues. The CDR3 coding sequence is TGTGCCAGCACCGACCGGGGGAGAGAAGAGACCCAGTACTTC. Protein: CASTDRGREETQYF.

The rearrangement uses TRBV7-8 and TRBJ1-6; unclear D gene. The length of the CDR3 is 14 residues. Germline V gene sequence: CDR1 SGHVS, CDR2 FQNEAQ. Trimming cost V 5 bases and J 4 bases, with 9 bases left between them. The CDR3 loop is CASSRDGYNSPLHF. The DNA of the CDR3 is TGTGCCAGCAGCCGCGACGGGTATAATTCACCCCTCCACTTT. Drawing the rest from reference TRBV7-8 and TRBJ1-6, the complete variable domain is GAGVSQSPRYKVAKRGQDVALRCDPISGHVSLFWYQQALGQGPEFLTYFQNEAQLDKSGLPSDRFFAERPEGSVSTLKIQRTQQEDSAVYLCASSRDGYNSPLHFGNGTRLTVT.

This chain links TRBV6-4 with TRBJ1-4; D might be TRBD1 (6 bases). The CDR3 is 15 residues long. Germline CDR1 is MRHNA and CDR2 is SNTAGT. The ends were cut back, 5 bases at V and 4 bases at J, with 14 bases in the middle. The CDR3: CASSLDSHLNEKLFF. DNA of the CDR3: TGTGCCAGCAGTCTGGACAGCCACCTTAATGAAAAACTGTTTTTT.

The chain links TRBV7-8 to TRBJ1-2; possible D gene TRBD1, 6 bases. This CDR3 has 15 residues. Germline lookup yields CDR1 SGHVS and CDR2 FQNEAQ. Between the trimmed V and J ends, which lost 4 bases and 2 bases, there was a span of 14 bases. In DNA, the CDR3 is TGTGCCAGCAGCTACGGGACACCGGAGAACTATGGCTACACCTTC. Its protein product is CASSYGTPENYGYTF.

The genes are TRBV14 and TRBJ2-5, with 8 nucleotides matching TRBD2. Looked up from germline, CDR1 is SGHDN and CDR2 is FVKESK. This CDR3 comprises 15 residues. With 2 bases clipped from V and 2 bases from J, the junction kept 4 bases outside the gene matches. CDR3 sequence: CASSQQPGGQETQYF. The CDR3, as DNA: TGTGCCAGCAGCCAACAGCCGGGAGGGCAAGAGACCCAGTACTTC.

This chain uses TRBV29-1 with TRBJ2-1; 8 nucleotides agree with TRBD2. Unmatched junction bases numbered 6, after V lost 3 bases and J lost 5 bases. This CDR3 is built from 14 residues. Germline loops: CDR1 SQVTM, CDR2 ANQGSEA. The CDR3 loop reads CSVDNSGVNNEQFF. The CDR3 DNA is TGCAGCGTTGATAATAGCGGGGTTAACAATGAGCAGTTCTTC.

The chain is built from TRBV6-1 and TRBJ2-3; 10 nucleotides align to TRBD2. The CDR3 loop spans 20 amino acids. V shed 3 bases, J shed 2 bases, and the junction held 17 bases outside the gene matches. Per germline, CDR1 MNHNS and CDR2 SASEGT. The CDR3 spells CASSDEGYGPGLAYTDTQYF. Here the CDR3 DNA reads TGTGCCAGCAGTGACGAGGGCTACGGGCCGGGACTAGCGTACACAGATACGCAGTATTTT.

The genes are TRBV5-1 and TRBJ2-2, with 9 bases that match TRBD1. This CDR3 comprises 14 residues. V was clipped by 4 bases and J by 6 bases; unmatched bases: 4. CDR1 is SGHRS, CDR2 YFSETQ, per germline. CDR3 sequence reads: CASSPGDRAGELFF. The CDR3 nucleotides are TGCGCCAGCAGCCCAGGGGACAGGGCCGGGGAGCTGTTTTTT.

The CDR3 reads CASAQVNNSPLHF. In nucleotides, the CDR3 is TGTGCCAGCGCGCAGGTGAATAATTCACCCCTCCACTTT. The chain uses TRBV6-5 and TRBJ1-6; D ambiguous. This CDR3 is built from 13 residues. Per germline, CDR1 MNHEY and CDR2 SVGAGI. V was clipped by 8 bases and J by 5 bases, with 10 bases between them.